Below, 18 T cell receptor beta chains from the same sample are listed, as sequenced in a study of T cells after yellow fever vaccination. MiXCR, applied by TCRdb to the 5' RACE reads, yields one record per CDR3 protein. Of roughly 520,000 distinct CDR3 sequences listed, roughly a fifth are singletons. Sequencing was performed on PBMCs, taken roughly 20 days after the first yellow fever vaccination. These receptors all come from a man aged 18 to 30 who received the YFV17D yellow fever vaccine.

The rearrangement joins TRBV6-2 or TRBV6-3 to TRBJ2-7; D is possibly TRBD1 (5 bases). The CDR3 is 13 residues long. CDR1 and CDR2 from the germline V gene are MNHEY and SVGEGT. Trimming took off 5 bases at V and 5 bases at J, with 13 bases between the two ends. CDR3 residues: CASSHQGTHEQYV. For the CDR3, the DNA is TGTGCCAGCAGTCATCAGGGTACCCACGAGCAGTACGTC.

This rearrangement joins TRBV7-2 to TRBJ1-5, with a tentative D call TRBD1 (5 bases). The CDR3 spans 15 residues. V was cut by 4 bases and J by 3 bases, with 13 bases left in between. CDR1 is SGHTA and CDR2 is FQGNSA in the germline V gene. CDR3 sequence: CASSSWGGINQPQHF. The CDR3 DNA reads TGTGCCAGCAGCTCGTGGGGGGGGATCAATCAGCCCCAGCATTTT. Together with reference TRBV7-2 and TRBJ1-5, the CDR3 gives the full variable domain: GAGVSQSPSNKVTEKGKDVELRCDPISGHTALYWYRQSLGQGLEFLIYFQGNSAPDKSGLPSDRFSAERTGGSVSTLTIQRTQQEDSAVYLCASSSWGGINQPQHFGDGTRLSIL.

The sample holds many counts of this clonotype. The chain recombines TRBV18 with TRBJ2-5; D is uncertain. Trimming removed 1 base from V and 2 bases from J, with 2 bases in between. Per the germline V gene, CDR1 is KGHSH and CDR2 is LQKENI. The CDR3 loop spans 12 amino acids. CDR3 coding DNA: TGTGCCAGCTCACCACAGCAAGAGACCCAGTACTTC. Translated, it gives CASSPQQETQYF.

The chain uses TRBV5-5 and TRBJ1-4, with TRBD1 matching 9 bases. J was trimmed by 7 bases and V by 5 bases; bases with no gene match: 15. The CDR3 runs 17 residues. Per germline, CDR1 SGHKS and CDR2 YYEKEE (reference sequence). For the CDR3, the DNA is TGTGCCAGCAGTCAACAGGGGGCCGGGAACCGGCCTGAAAAACTGTTTTTT. It encodes CASSQQGAGNRPEKLFF.

The gene calls are TRBV28 and TRBJ2-7; 8 nucleotides line up with TRBD1. Trimming at V came to 6 bases and at J to 7 bases, leaving 14 bases not matched to a gene. This CDR3 has 15 amino acids. Germline assignment: CDR1 MDHEN and CDR2 SYDVKM. CDR3 protein: CASSKSGTGIREQYV. CDR3 nucleotides: TGTGCCAGCAGCAAATCCGGGACAGGTATTAGGGAGCAGTACGTC.

This sequence joins TRBV7-2 and TRBJ1-4; D gene unclear. CDR3 size: 16 residues. Between the trimmed V and J ends, which lost 4 bases and 10 bases, there was a span of 22 bases. The V gene's germline CDR1 is SGHTA and CDR2 FQGNSA. The CDR3 region is CASSSAEEVSAGKLFF. Here the CDR3 DNA reads TGTGCCAGCAGCTCCGCCGAGGAGGTCTCTGCTGGAAAACTGTTTTTT.

V usage is TRBV7-2 and J usage is TRBJ2-7; TRBD1 might be the D (7 bases). This CDR3 has 16 amino acids. The V end lost 1 base, the J end lost 3 bases, and 16 bases lay between the germline ends. In germline, CDR1 is SGHTA, CDR2 FQGNSA. The CDR3 sequence is CASSLVGGGRGYEQYF. DNA for the CDR3: TGTGCCAGCAGCTTAGTAGGAGGGGGCAGGGGCTACGAGCAGTACTTC.

Only a few counts were recorded for this clonotype. V gene TRBV6-5 combines with J gene TRBJ2-1; 8 positions agree with TRBD2. CDR3 length equals 19 residues. Looked up from germline, CDR1 is MNHEY and CDR2 is SVGAGI. J gave up 1 base and V 0 bases, and 11 bases lay outside the gene matches. This CDR3 is CASSYSGRTAGGSYNEQFF. CDR3 sequence (DNA): TGTGCCAGCAGTTACTCTGGGCGCACGGCGGGGGGTTCCTACAATGAGCAGTTCTTC.

This clonotype was seen a few times. The chain couples TRBV6-5 to TRBJ2-7; 9 nucleotides match TRBD1. After removal of 0 bases from V and 4 bases from J, the junction contained 4 bases not matched to a gene. The CDR3 totals 15 residues. Germline-derived CDR1 and CDR2 are MNHEY and SVGAGI. The CDR3 here is CASSYSGGQGYEQYF. DNA for the CDR3: TGTGCCAGCAGTTACTCTGGAGGACAGGGGTACGAGCAGTACTTC.

As regards this clonotype: Germline and junction disagree at one end, which may indicate a read error. The gene calls are TRBV2 and TRBJ2-5; D call uncertain. Germline-derived CDR1 and CDR2 are SNHLY and FYNNEI. The CDR3 length is 12 residues. CDR3 nucleotides: TGTGCCAGCAGTGAGGTTTTCCGCGGATCGGACTTC. It is translated as CASSEVFRGSDF.

The chain carries TRBV5-1 and TRBJ1-1, with D tentatively TRBD1 (5 bases). Trimming cost V 7 bases and J 5 bases, with 15 bases left between them. The CDR3 totals 13 residues. Germline V gene data show CDR1 as SGHRS and CDR2 as YFSETQ. CDR3 amino acids: CASGQMSWTEAFF. For the CDR3, the DNA is TGCGCCAGCGGACAAATGTCTTGGACTGAAGCTTTCTTT. The whole variable domain, remainder taken from reference TRBV5-1 and TRBJ1-1, is KAGVTQTPRYLIKTRGQQVTLSCSPISGHRSVSWYQQTPGQGLQFLFEYFSETQRNKGNFPGRFSGRQFSNSRSEMNVSTLELGDSALYLCASGQMSWTEAFFGQGTRLTVV.

The chain recombines TRBV4-3 with TRBJ2-5; D is possibly TRBD2 (5 bases). CDR3 size: 17 residues. CDR1 and CDR2 (germline): LGHNA, YSLEER. Trimming cost V 4 bases and J 5 bases, with 23 bases left between them. The CDR3, as DNA: TGCGCCAGCAGCCCCAAACCTTTTCAGCGGCGAGTGGAGACCCAGTACTTC. This gives the protein CASSPKPFQRRVETQYF.

This clonotype was counted only a few times. The genes are TRBV9 and TRBJ2-3; D is perhaps TRBD2 (5 bases). Germline assignment: CDR1 SGDLS and CDR2 YYNGEE. CDR3 length: 15 residues. V lost 3 bases and J 2 bases, leaving 13 bases between the germline ends. In DNA form, the CDR3 reads TGTGCCAGCAGCGGCGGGCCGGGTATCACAGATACGCAGTATTTT. Translated: CASSGGPGITDTQYF.

This clonotype was found a few times. At one end the junction does not follow the germline gene, possibly because of a read error. The genes are TRBV28 and TRBJ2-5; D uncertain. CDR3 size: 11 residues. Germline CDR1 is MDHEN and CDR2 is SYDVKM. The CDR3 protein is CASSTREAQYF. CDR3 nucleotide sequence: TGTGCCAGCAGTACCAGAGAGGCCCAGTACTTC.

This clonotype was seen a handful of times. The rearrangement joins TRBV19 to TRBJ1-1, with unresolved D. Trimming took 5 bases from V and 5 from J, leaving 9 bases between them. Per the germline V gene, CDR1 is LNHDA and CDR2 is SQIVND (reference sequence). This CDR3 region has 12 residues. This CDR3 reads CASSESKTEAFF. In nucleotides, the CDR3 is TGTGCCAGTAGTGAAAGTAAAACTGAAGCTTTCTTT.

The chain links TRBV6-2 or TRBV6-3 to TRBJ2-2; D not resolved. From germline, CDR1 is MNHEY and CDR2 SVGEGT. V was clipped by 2 bases and J by 1 base, with 11 bases between them. The CDR3 is 16 residues long. The chain's CDR3 is CASSYGLAWNTGELFF. The CDR3, as DNA: TGTGCCAGCAGTTACGGGTTAGCCTGGAACACCGGGGAGCTGTTTTTT.

The table lists this clonotype with a count of one. The gene calls are TRBV11-2 and TRBJ1-1, with TRBD1 matching 7 bases. V trimming: 2 bases; J trimming: 6 bases; junction bases outside the gene matches: 9. CDR3 size: 15 residues. Per the germline V gene, CDR1 is SGHAT and CDR2 is FQNNGV. Written as DNA, the CDR3 is TGTGCCAGCAGCTTACCTTGGGCAGGGGGTCCTGAAGCTTTCTTT. This translates into CASSLPWAGGPEAFF. The full variable domain, its missing parts supplied by reference TRBV11-2 and TRBJ1-1, is EAGVAQSPRYKIIEKRQSVAFWCNPISGHATLYWYQQILGQGPKLLIQFQNNGVVDDSQLPKDRFSAERLKGVDSTLKIQPAKLEDSAVYLCASSLPWAGGPEAFFGQGTRLTVV.

In its sample, this clonotype was seen a few times. This chain connects TRBV20-1 to TRBJ2-1; 10 bases are shared with TRBD1. Trimming at V came to 0 bases and at J to 8 bases, leaving 7 bases not matched to a gene. This CDR3 is 15 amino acids long. CDR1 is DFQATT, CDR2 SNEGSKA, per germline (reference sequence). The CDR3: CSAREGTGVSHEQFF. In DNA form, the CDR3 reads TGCAGTGCTAGAGAGGGGACAGGGGTTAGCCATGAGCAGTTCTTC.